The TCR beta chain under discussion was sequenced for a study of blood T cells in healthy people across ages. Study overall: In model experiments, template switching was able to capture about one barcoded beta molecule for every two T cells that were present. General study results and limits: In older individuals, TCR beta diversity per million T cells was lower, falling roughly linearly with age. Diversity figures based on one million T cells were deemed too low.

With a J-beta primer mix and a sample-barcoded 5' primer, a second PCR ran roughly 6 to 11 cycles. The study obtained at least 2.5 million CDR3-containing paired-end reads from every sample. TCRdb redid the calling of the 5' RACE reads with MiXCR, one entry per CDR3 protein. The table shows 650,000 to 800,000 distinct CDR3 sequences, with 44% occurring only once. This CDR3 is 16 amino acids long. Germline values: CDR1 SNHLY, CDR2 FYNNEI. Trimming cost V 5 bases and J 0 bases, with 11 bases left between them. For this clonotype: Its specificity is not known.

The V gene is TRBV2, the J gene TRBJ2-6, with unresolved D. The sequencing sample was made of blood. This TCR was sampled from a man aged 60 to 75 in good health. Here the CDR3 reads CASSIRTNSGANVLTF. The CDR3 coding sequence is TGTGCCAGCAGTATTCGGACGAACTCTGGGGCCAACGTCCTGACTTTC.